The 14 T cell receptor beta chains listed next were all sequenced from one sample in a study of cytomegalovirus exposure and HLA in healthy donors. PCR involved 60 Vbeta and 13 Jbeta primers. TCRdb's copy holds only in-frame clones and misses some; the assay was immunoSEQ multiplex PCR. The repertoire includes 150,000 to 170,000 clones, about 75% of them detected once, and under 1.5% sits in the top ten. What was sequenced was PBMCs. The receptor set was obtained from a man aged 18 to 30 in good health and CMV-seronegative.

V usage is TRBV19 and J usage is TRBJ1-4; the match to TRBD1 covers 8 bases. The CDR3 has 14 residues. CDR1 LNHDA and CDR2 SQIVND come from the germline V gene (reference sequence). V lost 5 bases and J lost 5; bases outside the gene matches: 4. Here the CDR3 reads CASSPGGSNEKLFF. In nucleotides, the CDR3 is TGTGCCAGTAGTCCAGGGGGCTCGAATGAAAAACTGTTTTTT.

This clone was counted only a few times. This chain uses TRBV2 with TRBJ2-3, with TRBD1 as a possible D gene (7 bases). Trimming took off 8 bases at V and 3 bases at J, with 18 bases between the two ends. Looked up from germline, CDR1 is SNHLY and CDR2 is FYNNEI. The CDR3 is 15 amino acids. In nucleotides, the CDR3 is TGTGCCAGCGGTGTCACAGGGGCGGGGACAGATACGCAGTATTTT. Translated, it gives CASGVTGAGTDTQYF.

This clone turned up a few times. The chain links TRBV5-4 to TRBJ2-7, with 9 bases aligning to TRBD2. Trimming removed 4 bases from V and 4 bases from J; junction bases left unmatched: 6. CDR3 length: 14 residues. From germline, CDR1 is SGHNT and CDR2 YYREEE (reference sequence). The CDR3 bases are TGTGCCAGCAGCCCAGCGGGAGGAGGGTACGAGCAGTACTTC. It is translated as CASSPAGGGYEQYF.

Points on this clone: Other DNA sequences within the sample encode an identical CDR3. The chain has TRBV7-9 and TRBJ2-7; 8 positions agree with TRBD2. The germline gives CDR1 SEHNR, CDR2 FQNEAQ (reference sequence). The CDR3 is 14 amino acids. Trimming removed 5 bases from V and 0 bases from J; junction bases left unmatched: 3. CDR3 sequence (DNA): TGTGCCAGCAGCCCTACTAGCGGCTCCTACGAGCAGTACTTC. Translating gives CASSPTSGSYEQYF.

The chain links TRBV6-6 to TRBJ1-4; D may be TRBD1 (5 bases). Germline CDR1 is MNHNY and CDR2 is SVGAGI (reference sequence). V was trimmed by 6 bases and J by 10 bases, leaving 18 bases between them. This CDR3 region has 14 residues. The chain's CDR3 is CASSQKTAGLKLFF. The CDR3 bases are TGTGCCAGCAGCCAAAAGACAGCGGGGCTAAAACTGTTTTTT.

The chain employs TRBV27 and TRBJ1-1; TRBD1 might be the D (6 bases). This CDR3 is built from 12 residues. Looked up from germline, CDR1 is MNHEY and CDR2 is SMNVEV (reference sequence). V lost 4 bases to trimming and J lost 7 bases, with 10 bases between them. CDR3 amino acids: CASSWGLGEAFF. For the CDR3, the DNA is TGTGCCAGCAGTTGGGGGCTCGGTGAAGCTTTCTTT.

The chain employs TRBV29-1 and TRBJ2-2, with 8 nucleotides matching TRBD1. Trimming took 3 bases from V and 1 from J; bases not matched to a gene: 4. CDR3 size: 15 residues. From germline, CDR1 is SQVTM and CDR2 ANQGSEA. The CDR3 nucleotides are TGCAGCGTTGACTCCGGGACAGGGAACACCGGGGAGCTGTTTTTT. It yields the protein CSVDSGTGNTGELFF.

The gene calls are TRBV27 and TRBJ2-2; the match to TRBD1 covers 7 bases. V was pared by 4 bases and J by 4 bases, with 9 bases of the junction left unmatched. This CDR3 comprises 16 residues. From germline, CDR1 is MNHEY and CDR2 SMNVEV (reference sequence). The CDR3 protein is CASSSLDRVGTGELFF. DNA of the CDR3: TGTGCCAGCAGTTCACTCGACAGGGTGGGCACCGGGGAGCTGTTTTTT.

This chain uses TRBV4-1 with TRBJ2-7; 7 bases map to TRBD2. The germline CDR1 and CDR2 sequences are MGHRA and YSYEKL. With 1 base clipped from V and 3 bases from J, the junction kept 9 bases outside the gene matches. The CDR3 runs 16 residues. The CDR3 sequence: CASSQATSRGHYEQYF. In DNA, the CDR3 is TGCGCCAGCAGCCAAGCGACTAGCAGAGGTCACTACGAGCAGTACTTC.

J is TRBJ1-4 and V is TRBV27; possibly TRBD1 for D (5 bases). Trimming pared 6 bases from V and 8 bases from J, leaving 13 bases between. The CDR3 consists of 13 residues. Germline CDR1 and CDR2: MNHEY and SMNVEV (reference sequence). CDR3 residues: CASSLQGGEKLFF. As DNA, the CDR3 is TGTGCCAGCAGCTTGCAGGGAGGGGAAAAACTGTTTTTT.

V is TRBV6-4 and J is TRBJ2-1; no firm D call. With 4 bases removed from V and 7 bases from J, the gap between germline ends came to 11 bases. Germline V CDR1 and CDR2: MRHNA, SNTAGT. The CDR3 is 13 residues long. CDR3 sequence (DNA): TGTGCCAGCAGTGCTGGCTGGGCAAATGAGCAGTTCTTC. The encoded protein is CASSAGWANEQFF.

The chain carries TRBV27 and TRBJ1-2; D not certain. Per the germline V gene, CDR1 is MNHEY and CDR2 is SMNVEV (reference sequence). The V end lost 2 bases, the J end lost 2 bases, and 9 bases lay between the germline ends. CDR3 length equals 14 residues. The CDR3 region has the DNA TGTGCCAGCAGTTTAAAGGGCGGGAACTATGGCTACACCTTC. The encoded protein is CASSLKGGNYGYTF.

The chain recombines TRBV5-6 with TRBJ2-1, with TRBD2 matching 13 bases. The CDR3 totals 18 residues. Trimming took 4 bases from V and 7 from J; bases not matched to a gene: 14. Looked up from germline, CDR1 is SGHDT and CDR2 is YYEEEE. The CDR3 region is CASSPMFGGTSGVNEQFF. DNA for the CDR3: TGTGCCAGCAGCCCAATGTTCGGCGGGACTAGCGGGGTAAATGAGCAGTTCTTC.

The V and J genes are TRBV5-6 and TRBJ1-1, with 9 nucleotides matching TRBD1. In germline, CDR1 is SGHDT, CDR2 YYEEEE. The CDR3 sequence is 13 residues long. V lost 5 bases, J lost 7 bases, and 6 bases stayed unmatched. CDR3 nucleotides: TGTGCCAGCAGGGCGGGACAGGGCCTTGAAGCTTTCTTT. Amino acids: CASRAGQGLEAFF.